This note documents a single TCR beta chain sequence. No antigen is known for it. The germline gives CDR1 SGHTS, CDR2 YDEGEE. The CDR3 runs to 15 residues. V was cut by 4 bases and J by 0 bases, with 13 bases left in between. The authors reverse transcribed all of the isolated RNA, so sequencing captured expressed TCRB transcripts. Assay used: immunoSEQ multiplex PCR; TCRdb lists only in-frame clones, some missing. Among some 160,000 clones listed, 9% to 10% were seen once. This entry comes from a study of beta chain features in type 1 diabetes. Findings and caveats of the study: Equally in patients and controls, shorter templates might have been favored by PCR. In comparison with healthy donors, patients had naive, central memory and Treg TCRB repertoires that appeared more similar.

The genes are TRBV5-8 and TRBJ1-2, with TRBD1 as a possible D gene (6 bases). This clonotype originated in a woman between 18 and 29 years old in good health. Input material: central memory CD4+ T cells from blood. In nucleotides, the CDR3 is TGTGCCAGCAGCCTGAGGACAGCCACTAACTATGGCTACACCTTC. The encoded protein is CASSLRTATNYGYTF.